This T cell receptor beta chain stems from a study of regulatory T cells in long-lasting Graves disease. This clonotype was found many times. Antigen specificity is unknown. The time point is: newly diagnosed GD, antithyroid drugs for less than 3 months. The TCR library was prepared using RNA isolated from PBMCs. Study-wide results and caveats: Persistent disease was associated with favored TRBV28 usage and with favored use of TRBJ1-2 and TRBJ2-5.

The CDR3 totals 14 residues. With 5 bases clipped from V and 12 bases from J, the junction kept 12 bases outside the gene matches. Germline V gives CDR1 SGHTA, CDR2 FQGNSA. According to the study, TCR beta libraries were built with iRepertoire HTBI primers and CDR3-region Arm-PCR. TCRdb used MiXCR to reprocess the multiplex PCR reads, holding one entry per CDR3 protein. The sample lists fewer than 650,000 distinct CDR3 sequences, 15% to 20% occurring once. The sample also formed part of further work on T cells in Graves' hyperthyroidism and ophthalmopathy. In that study: Clinicians diagnosed patients from clinical symptoms, serum thyroxine and TRAb, thyroid ultrasound and orbital computed tomography. The HTBI primer set drove a first-round RT-PCR of the TCR CDR3. Clonotypes that were expanded in thyroid above 0.001 mostly appeared in blood too.

The chain is built from TRBV7-2 and TRBJ2-3; 9 nucleotides align to TRBD2. Source: peripheral blood mononuclear cells (PBMCs), taken at new diagnosis, from a patient treated with antithyroid drugs. The source is a man aged 18 to 30 with Graves disease. The CDR3 protein is CASSSGGLAGFQYF. The CDR3 nucleotides read TGTGCCAGCAGCAGCGGGGGACTAGCTGGGTTTCAGTATTTT.